The source of this T cell receptor (beta chain) is a study of circulating and synovial CD4+ cells in juvenile arthritis (TCRdb year 2014). Broadly, across the study: Within each patient, the study compared the TCRbeta CDR3 repertoires of three groups: circulating HLA-DR+ CD4 T cells, bulk blood CD4 T cells, and synovial CD4 T cells. The goal of the repertoire sequencing was to confirm that synovial clonotypes were enriched in a circulating synovial-like CD4 T cell subset.

The CDR3 has 8 amino acids, counting the end cysteine and phenylalanine. The read is trimmed to its CDR3 DNA, 24 bases read in frame from base 1. For CDR1 and CDR2, the germline V gene lists SGHRS and YFSETQ. Donors of the sequenced samples were patients with active juvenile idiopathic arthritis. Sorting was carried out immediately after cells were thawed, and dead cells were excluded with Live/Dead Fixable Near-IR Stain. Library preparation employed the immunoSEQ multiplex PCR assay. An external provider performed TCRbeta CDR3 sequencing as a commercial service. The authors' analysis ran thus. The analyses used productive nucleotide sequences together with amino acid sequences obtained by in silico translation. Diversity was measured as Renyi entropy over a range of alpha values, and the median of 200 repeated subsamples was taken to equalise sample size. For clustering, the distance between each pair of repertoires was computed as one minus the Chao-modified Jaccard index, which corrected for under-sampling. Frequency-weighted overlap with synovial clonotypes was calculated across 200 sample sizes, using 200 draws without replacement for each, and the value reported was the one at the size of the smaller sample. TCRdb mirrors the immuneACCESS table, restricted to in-frame sequences. Some clones are absent from its copies; in checked studies, under half trace to an unresolved V gene, and the reason for the others is unknown. From that table come the V and J calls and clone size; the DNA was used to work out D and trimming. The sample table shows 30,000 to 40,000 clones, and approximately 94% are seen once. Around 0.7% of the sample is in the top ten clones.

Of note for this clone: No antigen is known for it. A read error may produce the germline difference seen at one junction end.

Overall results and qualifications from the work: Compared with bulk blood CD4 repertoires, both the synovial and the circulating pathogenic-like lymphocyte repertoires were less diverse, and some CPL samples were as oligoclonal as synovium. Traditional Vbeta family usage analysis did not detect the difference between circulating pathogenic-like lymphocytes and bulk blood T cells. Because overlap with synovium was found to increase with sequencing depth, the full repertoire overlap was likely underestimated by the measured shared-clonotype fractions. Circulating pathogenic-like lymphocytes clustered together with synovial T cells, and compared with bulk blood, the circulating pathogenic-like lymphocytes shared a substantially higher fraction of CDR3 sequences with synovium. CPL and bulk blood CD4 samples differed in T cell genome counts by at least an order of magnitude, so sample-size effects were addressed.

The TCR comes from a human donor with juvenile idiopathic arthritis. Sequences were obtained from CD4+ T cells from blood. The receptor chain draws on TRBV5-1 and TRBJ1-6, with TRBD1 identical over 8 junction bases. CDR3 reads: CASTNRGF. The sequence in DNA is TGCGCCAGCACTAACAGGGGGTTT. This CDR3, with the reference TRBV5-1 and TRBJ1-6 proteins standing in past its ends, gives the full variable domain KAGVTQTPRYLIKTRGQQVTLSCSPISGHRSVSWYQQTPGQGLQFLFEYFSETQRNKGNFPGRFSGRQFSNSRSEMNVSTLELGDSALYLCASTNRGFGNGTRLTVT.